This T cell receptor (beta chain) was observed in a study of T-cell reconstitution after alpha-beta-depleted transplantation in children. CDR1 MNHNS and CDR2 SASEGT come from the germline V gene. V gave up 1 base and J gave up 1 base, with 10 bases separating them. The CDR3 has 15 residues. Library preparation (for TCRbeta) was performed with unique molecular identifiers. TCRdb called the PCR reads again in MiXCR, with one record for every CDR3 protein. Among under 450,000 distinct CDR3 sequences, around 15% were seen once, and the ten largest hold 29%. The specimen was PBMCs, mostly from graft donor cells, collected 360 days after TCRalphabeta/CD19-depleted stem cell transplant. The origin of this receptor is a boy under two years old who had a stem cell transplant for Wiskott-Aldrich syndrome, so the T cells may come from the graft donor. The genes are TRBV6-1 and TRBJ1-2; the D is unclear. Here the CDR3 DNA reads TGTGCCAGCAGTGAAGTAGGACGCTTTAACTATGGCTACACCTTC. Amino acid sequence: CASSEVGRFNYGYTF.